This TCR beta chain was recovered during a study of shared clonotypes between healthy human individuals. Turning to the study itself: Researchers drew samples from a couple of women and a few men aged 18 to 49.

Overall study results and limits: Between several donors, naive CD4 clonotypes were shared at a level of around 5.1%. Sequencing depth was expected to influence donor clonotype sharing.

Some 27,000 T cell genomes, or about 190 ng DNA, went into the sorted-subset replicate PCRs. Generated by immunoSEQ multiplex PCR, the TCRdb table keeps only in-frame clones and is missing some. The table lists about 2,200,000 clones, 85% to 95% of them singletons. A word on this clone: The antigen is not known. In the same sample, other DNA sequences code for this CDR3.

Naive CD8 cells lacked CD45RO and underwent positive selection for CCR7, leaving out terminally differentiated effector memory CD45RA+ cells. Germline trimming cut 9 bases from V and 4 bases from J; bases unmatched to any gene: 4. The CDR3 consists of 13 residues. Per the germline V gene, CDR1 is LNHDA and CDR2 is SQIVND (reference sequence). The sequencing sample was made of naive CD8+ T cells from PBMCs. This sequence was found in a man between 18 and 35 years old in good health. Some clones in this sample may be carry-over from other donors' samples. The gene calls are TRBV19 and TRBJ2-2, with TRBD1 matching 8 bases. In DNA form, the CDR3 reads TGTGCCAGCAGGGACAGGTCCACCGGGGAGCTGTTTTTT. As protein: CASRDRSTGELFF.